Listed below are T cell receptor beta chains from one sample, sequenced in a study of T cells in Graves' hyperthyroidism and ophthalmopathy. TCRdb re-analysed the multiplex PCR reads in MiXCR, keeping a single row per CDR3 protein. The sample holds hundreds of thousands of distinct CDR3 sequences, approximately 13% seen once. Sequenced material: blood. These receptors all stem from a woman in her twenties or thirties with Graves' hyperthyroidism that later progressed to Graves' ophthalmopathy. Both conserved end residues are part of each CDR3. D genes are given only for firm matches. The size entry is marked missing in some rows and otherwise reads once, few, many or a size class.

13	TRBV14	.	TRBJ1-1	.	CASSQGAGPEAFF	TGTGCCAGCAGCCAAGGGGCGGGCCCTGAAGCTTTCTTT
13	TRBV6-5	many	TRBJ2-7	TRBD1	CASSYSDRAEQYF	TGTGCCAGCAGTTATTCGGACAGGGCCGAGCAGTACTTC
15	TRBV20-1	few	TRBJ1-3	TRBD1	CSARARGGDGNTIYF	TGCAGTGCTAGGGCTCGAGGGGGCGATGGAAACACCATATATTTT
15	TRBV5-1	.	TRBJ1-3	TRBD1	CASSPGTASGNTIYF	TGCGCCAGCAGCCCAGGGACAGCCTCTGGAAACACCATATATTTT
13	TRBV5-6	many	TRBJ1-2	.	CASSRDSDYGYTF	TGTGCCAGCAGCCGAGACAGTGACTATGGCTACACCTTC
15	TRBV27	many	TRBJ2-7	TRBD2	CASSLGAGERYEQYF	TGTGCCAGCAGTTTAGGGGCGGGAGAGAGGTACGAGCAGTACTTC
15	TRBV12-3/TRBV12-4	many	TRBJ2-7	.	CASRLRTAPAYEQYF	TGTGCCAGCAGACTCAGGACTGCCCCAGCCTACGAGCAGTACTTC
18	TRBV5-1	few	TRBJ2-1	.	CASRMTGASPTQYNEQFF	TGCGCCAGCAGAATGACGGGGGCCAGCCCCACACAATACAATGAGCAGTTCTTC
14	TRBV12-3/TRBV12-4	many	TRBJ1-4	.	CASSFAGSNEKLFF	TGTGCCAGCAGTTTTGCGGGATCTAATGAAAAACTGTTTTTT
15	TRBV7-6	.	TRBJ1-6	TRBD1	CASSLDRTGLSPLHF	TGTGCCAGCAGCTTAGATCGGACAGGGCTTTCACCCCTCCACTTT
13	TRBV20-1	many	TRBJ1-2	TRBD1	CSAPDRGKNGYTF	TGCAGTGCCCCTGACAGGGGGAAGAATGGCTACACCTTC
13	TRBV5-1	.	TRBJ2-1	.	CASSTTAYNEQFF	TGCGCCAGCAGCACAACAGCCTACAATGAGCAGTTCTTC
11	TRBV30	many	TRBJ2-7	.	CAWKFQGPFNF	TGTGCCTGGAAGTTCCAGGGCCCCTTTAACTTC
15	TRBV7-2	many	TRBJ2-7	TRBD2	CASSPVGSGSYEQYF	TGTGCCAGCAGCCCGGTGGGTAGCGGGTCTTACGAGCAGTACTTC
17	TRBV28	many	TRBJ2-5	.	CASSFFRRRGRDETQYF	TGTGCCAGCAGTTTCTTTCGTAGGAGGGGGAGGGATGAGACCCAGTACTTC
15	TRBV11-1	.	TRBJ2-7	.	CASSSQSASSYEQYF	TGTGCCAGCAGCTCTCAGTCGGCGAGCTCCTACGAGCAGTACTTC
14	TRBV28	many	TRBJ2-2	.	CASSLSPKTGELFF	TGTGCCAGCAGTTTATCGCCCAAGACCGGGGAGCTGTTTTTT
17	TRBV24-1	many	TRBJ2-5	.	CATSESDGRNSGETQYF	TGTGCCACCAGTGAATCCGACGGCAGAAATAGCGGAGAGACCCAGTACTTC
13	TRBV30	many	TRBJ1-4	.	CAWSSGGWEKLFF	TGTGCCTGGAGTTCCGGGGGATGGGAAAAACTGTTTTTT
15	TRBV12-5	many	TRBJ2-5	.	CASGLFLGGEKTQYF	TGTGCTAGTGGTTTGTTCTTAGGGGGGGAAAAGACCCAGTACTTC
14	TRBV5-8	few	TRBJ1-4	.	CARGRGATNEKLFF	TGTGCCAGGGGGCGAGGTGCAACTAATGAAAAACTGTTTTTT
15	TRBV30	.	TRBJ1-4	.	CACLYRGHGNEKLFF	TGTGCCTGCTTATATAGGGGTCATGGTAATGAAAAACTGTTTTTT
15	TRBV5-1	.	TRBJ2-3	.	CASSLNGDSTDTQYF	TGCGCCAGCAGCTTAAACGGGGATAGCACAGATACGCAGTATTTT
14	TRBV3-1	many	TRBJ2-1	.	CASSRVTETNEQFF	TGTGCCAGCAGCCGGGTAACCGAGACCAATGAGCAGTTCTTC
14	TRBV20-1	many	TRBJ2-3	.	CSAPPPRMTDTQYF	TGCAGTGCCCCCCCGCCGAGGATGACAGATACGCAGTATTTT
14	TRBV10-3	many	TRBJ2-2	TRBD2	CAISGRGNTGELFF	TGTGCCATCAGCGGGAGGGGGAACACCGGGGAGCTGTTTTTT
16	TRBV4-3	many	TRBJ2-3	.	CASSQDLAAPTDTQYF	TGCGCCAGCAGCCAAGATCTGGCAGCCCCCACAGATACGCAGTATTTT
16	TRBV6-2/TRBV6-3	many	TRBJ1-1	.	CASRTGGRGTNTEAFF	TGTGCCAGCAGAACGGGGGGGCGTGGGACGAACACTGAAGCTTTCTTT
15	TRBV15	few	TRBJ2-4	.	CATSRGFGGLDIQYF	TGTGCCACCAGCAGAGGTTTCGGGGGTCTAGACATTCAGTACTTC
13	TRBV4-1	few	TRBJ2-5	.	CASSQTMVGTQYF	TGCGCCAGCAGCCAAACTATGGTGGGGACCCAGTACTTC
15	TRBV30	many	TRBJ2-3	TRBD2	CAWSVVAGSTDTQYF	TGTGCCTGGAGTGTAGTAGCGGGTTCCACAGATACGCAGTATTTT
13	TRBV29-1	few	TRBJ2-1	TRBD2	CSAGETSDHEQFF	TGCAGCGCCGGAGAGACTAGCGACCACGAGCAGTTCTTC
15	TRBV6-1	many	TRBJ2-5	TRBD2	CASRKAGLFQETQYF	TGTGCCAGCAGAAAAGCGGGACTCTTCCAAGAGACCCAGTACTTC
14	TRBV7-8	many	TRBJ2-7	TRBD1	CASSFGTAGYEQYF	TGTGCCAGCAGCTTCGGGACAGCTGGGTACGAGCAGTACTTC
11	TRBV7-2	many	TRBJ1-2	.	CASSPGLGYTF	TGTGCCAGCAGCCCCGGACTGGGCTACACCTTC
12	TRBV6-1	many	TRBJ1-1	.	CASRIGADEAFF	TGTGCCAGCAGGATCGGCGCGGATGAAGCTTTCTTT
12	TRBV12-3/TRBV12-4	many	TRBJ2-7	.	CASSFSAGEQYF	TGTGCCAGCAGTTTCTCCGCCGGCGAGCAGTACTTC
15	TRBV11-2	many	TRBJ2-7	.	CASSLVPAEAYEQYF	TGTGCCAGCAGCTTAGTGCCAGCGGAGGCCTACGAGCAGTACTTC
13	TRBV18	many	TRBJ2-1	.	CASSPPGDGEQFF	TGTGCCAGCTCACCTCCAGGGGATGGGGAGCAGTTCTTC
20	TRBV28	many	TRBJ2-2	.	CASTLYLVDGGVGTTGELFF	TGTGCCAGCACCCTTTATTTGGTGGATGGGGGAGTGGGGACGACCGGGGAGCTGTTTTTT
15	TRBV12-3/TRBV12-4	many	TRBJ2-1	TRBD2	CASSPTGGPYNEQFF	TGTGCCAGCAGCCCCACGGGGGGGCCCTACAATGAGCAGTTCTTC
14	TRBV10-3	many	TRBJ2-1	.	CAIASGSSYNEQFF	TGTGCCATCGCGTCGGGGAGCTCCTACAATGAGCAGTTCTTC
13	TRBV11-2	many	TRBJ1-3	.	CASSTGLLGTIYF	TGTGCCAGCAGCACGGGACTTCTGGGCACCATATATTTT
13	TRBV10-1	few	TRBJ2-3	.	CASSEHTDDTQYF	TGCGCCAGCAGTGAGCACACCGATGATACGCAGTATTTT
15	TRBV5-5	.	TRBJ1-4	.	CASSLESAGNEKLFF	TGTGCCAGCAGCTTGGAGTCAGCCGGTAATGAAAAACTGTTTTTT
16	TRBV19	.	TRBJ2-1	TRBD2	CASSMSAGGSYNEQFF	TGTGCCAGTAGTATGTCAGCGGGAGGTTCCTACAATGAGCAGTTCTTC
16	TRBV5-1	few	TRBJ2-7	TRBD2	CASSLVLAGASNEQYF	TGCGCCAGCAGCTTGGTATTAGCGGGCGCCTCCAACGAGCAGTACTTC
15	TRBV28	many	TRBJ2-7	.	CANGPRDIFSYEQYF	TGTGCCAACGGGCCTCGGGACATCTTCTCCTACGAGCAGTACTTC
14	TRBV19	few	TRBJ2-5	TRBD1	CASSRDRAKETQYF	TGTGCCAGTAGTAGAGACAGGGCAAAAGAGACCCAGTACTTC
15	TRBV28	.	TRBJ1-5	.	CASNPDGQINQPQHF	TGTGCCAGCAACCCCGACGGCCAGATCAATCAGCCCCAGCATTTT
15	TRBV3-1	many	TRBJ1-5	TRBD1	CASSQAGGKGQPQHF	TGTGCCAGCAGCCAAGCAGGGGGCAAGGGTCAGCCCCAGCATTTT
13	TRBV18	few	TRBJ2-4	.	CASSPPPRDIQYF	TGTGCCAGCTCACCACCGCCTCGGGACATTCAGTACTTC
17	TRBV9	.	TRBJ2-7	.	CASSRIKGKELLYEQYF	TGTGCCAGCAGCCGCATAAAAGGGAAAGAATTACTCTACGAGCAGTACTTC
14	TRBV5-1	.	TRBJ1-4	.	CASSLERVGEKLFF	TGCGCCAGCAGCTTGGAACGAGTCGGGGAAAAACTGTTTTTT
16	TRBV19	.	TRBJ2-1	TRBD2	CASSRTGGSSYNEQFF	TGTGCCAGTAGTAGGACGGGCGGGAGCTCCTACAATGAGCAGTTCTTC
14	TRBV2	many	TRBJ1-5	.	CASVFSVTHQPQHF	TGTGCCAGCGTATTTAGCGTTACGCATCAGCCCCAGCATTTT
17	TRBV2	.	TRBJ2-6	TRBD1	CASRKHTGGSGANVLTF	TGTGCCAGCCGTAAACACACAGGGGGATCTGGGGCCAACGTCCTGACTTTC